Here is one T cell receptor beta chain with its context. Its antigen is not known. Sequencing was limited to surgery cases with top T cell transcript signatures in brain tissue. This sample is part of a study of brain T cells in children with intractable seizures. Whole-study results and caveats: Pre- and post-surgery blood differed in depth, so pre-surgery absences may be undersampling.

The CDR3 covers 16 residues. Germline CDR1 reads LNHDA; CDR2 reads SQIVND (reference sequence). V lost 5 bases, J lost 0 bases, and 13 bases lay in between. Profiling relied on immunoSEQ multiplex PCR, and the TCRdb table lists in-frame clones only, not all of them. The sample includes some 41,000 clones, 90% of them seen just once. The chain couples TRBV19 to TRBJ1-4; no firm D call. The sequence came from a girl under 10 years old with tuberous sclerosis and intractable seizures. The sample in question was peripheral blood, obtained at surgery. This CDR3 is CASSGVHDPTNEKLFF. CDR3 nucleotide sequence: TGTGCCAGTAGTGGGGTACATGACCCAACTAATGAAAAACTGTTTTTT.